The present T cell receptor (beta chain) was sequenced within a study of blood T cells in healthy people across ages. Study-level results: With donor CMV status unknown, expanded clonotype changes were possibly confounded.

In each sample, at least 7 million PBMCs were isolated. In its sample, this clonotype was seen a few times. As yet, its antigen is unknown. V was cut by 5 bases and J by 2 bases, with 9 bases left in between. The germline V gene encodes CDR1 DFQATT and CDR2 SNEGSKA (reference sequence). This CDR3 comprises 12 residues. Combining a sample-barcoded 5' primer with a J-beta primer mix, a second PCR ran for 7 to 11 cycles. Each CDR3 protein is one row after TCRdb ran MiXCR on the 5' RACE reads. Of 500,000 to 550,000 distinct CDR3 sequences listed, 24% are singletons. These data were also reused for a study on T cells of mothers and their children. That paper states: The study recruited a few healthy Caucasian mothers and their six children as donors.

This TCR came from a boy younger than 18 in good health. The chain uses TRBV20-1 and TRBJ2-5; D is perhaps TRBD1 (6 bases). The sequenced sample was blood. This chain's CDR3 is CSALQGQETQYF. For the CDR3, the DNA is TGCAGTGCTTTACAGGGTCAAGAGACCCAGTACTTC.